What follows is one T cell receptor beta chain and its context. Its antigen is still unknown. Sequenced by immunoSEQ multiplex PCR; TCRdb stores in-frame clones only, minus some. The data contain roughly 80,000 clones, 95% to 97% of them singletons. The CDR3 contains 16 residues. The V and J ends lost 3 bases and 4 bases, in that order; junction bases with no gene match: 7. Germline V lookup: CDR1 LNHDA, CDR2 SQIVND (reference sequence). This record comes from a study of T cell clonotyping in hematopoietic cell transplantation. About the study: Recipient samples before transplant were obtained post-cytoreduction.

Time point of the sample: recipient sample about 28 days before transplant, after cytoreduction. The study's findings and limits: Few recipient clonotypes overlapped donors; over 97% were de novo at given depth. After transplant, recipient diversity fell while pathologically expanded clonotypes grew through day 180. Cells were unsorted, so CD4 and CD8 contributions were not separated.

The rearrangement links TRBV19 to TRBJ1-1; 11 nucleotides agree with TRBD1. The sequences come from peripheral blood mononuclear cells, collected before stem cell transplant. This TCR derives from a woman in her forties or fifties with acute myeloid leukemia. Some clones in this sample may be carry-over from other donors' samples. CDR3 region: CASSIPGTGGITEAFF. CDR3 sequence (DNA): TGTGCCAGTAGTATTCCGGGGACAGGGGGGATCACTGAAGCTTTCTTT.